The 29 T cell receptor beta chains reported below all come from one sample, sequenced in a study of blood T cell repertoires in COVID-19. Repertoires were generated with immunoSEQ multiplex PCR, while TCRdb's copy carries only in-frame clones and drops some. The sample lists 50,000 to 60,000 clones; approximately 86% were seen once. The sequenced material came from peripheral blood. The receptors originated from a human donor with active COVID-19. The donor label of this sample is uncertain.

The chain carries TRBV6-5 and TRBJ1-6; the D gene is possibly TRBD1 (5 bases). From germline, CDR1 is MNHEY and CDR2 SVGAGI. The CDR3 is made up of 14 amino acids. Trimming removed 2 bases from V and 9 bases from J, with 11 bases in between. CDR3 in amino acids: CASSYAGGSSPLHF. CDR3 coding DNA: TGTGCCAGCAGTTACGCGGGGGGGAGTTCACCCCTCCACTTT.

This chain's CDR3 is CASSHYGTGIDTQYF. CDR3 nucleotides: TGCGCCAGCAGCCACTACGGGACAGGGATAGATACGCAGTATTTT. The V gene is TRBV4-1, the J gene TRBJ2-3, with TRBD1 identical over 9 bases. The germline gives CDR1 MGHRA, CDR2 YSYEKL. The CDR3 runs 15 residues. Trimming at V came to 3 bases and at J to 5 bases, leaving 6 bases not matched to a gene.

The chain has TRBV7-2 and TRBJ2-1, with a weak D call TRBD2 (5 bases). V dropped 4 bases and J dropped 8 bases, with 18 bases sitting between them. The CDR3 runs to 15 residues. The germline V gene has CDR1 SGHTA and CDR2 FQGNSA. The CDR3 sequence is CASSSVNLGRDEQFF. The CDR3 DNA is TGTGCCAGCAGCTCTGTAAACCTAGGGCGGGATGAGCAGTTCTTC.

The chain has TRBV7-9 and TRBJ1-3, with a weak D call TRBD1 (5 bases). The CDR3 loop spans 17 amino acids. V shed 0 bases and J shed 3 bases, with 15 bases lying between them. Germline V gene data show CDR1 as SEHNR and CDR2 as FQNEAQ (reference sequence). The DNA for the CDR3 is TGTGCCAGCAGCTTAGCAGCGGGCAGGGTCGGTGGAAACACCATATATTTT. This translates into CASSLAAGRVGGNTIYF. The full variable domain, in which reference TRBV7-9 and TRBJ1-3 provide the parts outside the CDR3, is DTGVSQNPRHKITKRGQNVTFRCDPISEHNRLYWYRQTLGQGPEFLTYFQNEAQLEKSRLLSDRFSAERPKGSFSTLEIQRTEQGDSAMYLCASSLAAGRVGGNTIYFGEGSWLTVV.

This chain links TRBV9 with TRBJ1-6; 9 bases map to TRBD1. Losses at the gene ends were 4 bases for V and 5 bases for J; bases not matched to a gene: 4. The germline CDR1 and CDR2 sequences are SGDLS and YYNGEE. The CDR3 length is 15 residues. In DNA, the CDR3 is TGTGCCAGCAGCTTCCGACAGGGGGATAATTCACCCCTCCACTTT. It translates to CASSFRQGDNSPLHF.

This chain links TRBV3-1 (or the pseudogene TRBV3-2) with TRBJ1-4; D call uncertain. This CDR3 comprises 19 residues. Germline V CDR1 and CDR2: LGHDT, YNNKEL (reference sequence). The V end was cut by 1 base, the J end by 2 bases, with 20 bases between. The CDR3 DNA is TGTGCCAGCAGCCAAGCCGCCGGGTCTGTCCTTCTTACTAATGAAAAACTGTTTTTT. This sequence encodes CASSQAAGSVLLTNEKLFF.

This clone was recorded only once. The rearrangement links TRBV6-6 to TRBJ2-7, with 8 bases fitting TRBD2. Germline V gene data show CDR1 as MNHNY and CDR2 as SVGAGI (reference sequence). The V segment lost 6 bases and the J segment 4 bases; nucleotides outside the gene matches: 8. The CDR3 is 14 residues long. CDR3 sequence: CASRSPGGAYEQYF. CDR3 in DNA: TGTGCCAGCAGATCACCCGGGGGGGCTTACGAGCAGTACTTC.

V gene TRBV5-4 combines with J gene TRBJ2-5, with 8 bases that match TRBD1. V lost 0 bases to trimming and J lost 2 bases; unmatched junction nucleotides: 0. CDR1 SGHNT and CDR2 YYREEE come from the germline V gene (reference sequence). The CDR3 is made up of 14 amino acids. CDR3 DNA: TGTGCCAGCAGCTTGGGACAGGGGCAAGAGACCCAGTACTTC. Translated: CASSLGQGQETQYF.

The V gene is TRBV20-1, the J gene TRBJ1-1; D gene ambiguous. The CDR3 contains 11 residues. V lost 7 bases to trimming and J lost 2 bases, with 8 bases between them. Germline CDR1 is DFQATT and CDR2 is SNEGSKA (reference sequence). CDR3 residues: CSGATNTEAFF. CDR3 coding DNA: TGCAGTGGTGCGACTAACACTGAAGCTTTCTTT.

V is TRBV5-1 and J is TRBJ2-5; weak D call: TRBD1 (6 bases). The length of the CDR3 is 16 residues. In germline, CDR1 is SGHRS, CDR2 YFSETQ. V was pared by 4 bases and J by 5 bases, with 21 bases between. CDR3 nucleotides: TGCGCCAGCAGCCCCGGATCTACAGGGACGGGGGAGACCCAGTACTTC. It translates to CASSPGSTGTGETQYF.

This clone was found once. The gene calls are TRBV29-1 and TRBJ2-5; D is undetermined. Trimming pared 7 bases from V and 5 bases from J, leaving 17 bases between. The length of the CDR3 is 13 residues. Per germline, CDR1 SQVTM and CDR2 ANQGSEA. As DNA, the CDR3 is TGCAGCGCCGCCCTCGGAGCCGGGGAGACCCAGTACTTC. It encodes CSAALGAGETQYF.

The V gene is TRBV6-1, the J gene TRBJ2-2; D uncertain. Germline lookup yields CDR1 MNHNS and CDR2 SASEGT. Trimming stripped 3 bases from V and 0 bases from J, with 8 bases between. The CDR3 totals 15 residues. CDR3 bases: TGTGCCAGCAGTGATACTATGGCGAACACCGGGGAGCTGTTTTTT. Amino acid sequence: CASSDTMANTGELFF.

This clone was seen only a few times. The V and J genes are TRBV6-5 and TRBJ1-3, with TRBD1 matching over 8 bases. This CDR3 contains 15 residues. J was trimmed by 0 bases and V by 6 bases; bases with no gene match: 4. Germline assignment: CDR1 MNHEY and CDR2 SVGAGI. CDR3 DNA: TGTGCCAGCAGCCAGGGGGCCTCCTCTGGAAACACCATATATTTT. This codes for CASSQGASSGNTIYF.

The rearrangement joins TRBV12-3 or TRBV12-4 to TRBJ1-5, with a possible D match to TRBD1 (5 bases). The length of the CDR3 is 13 residues. The V gene lost 1 base and the J gene lost 7 bases, with 8 bases spanning the gap. The CDR3 DNA follows: TGTGCCAGCAGTTTAGGACAGCTACAGCCCCAGCATTTT. Its translation is CASSLGQLQPQHF.

This clone was observed a few times. The chain is built from TRBV27 and TRBJ1-5, with 8 bases matching TRBD1. V trimming: 5 bases; J trimming: 7 bases; junction bases outside the gene matches: 10. The CDR3 has 15 amino acids. Germline lookup yields CDR1 MNHEY and CDR2 SMNVEV (reference sequence). The DNA for the CDR3 is TGTGCCAGCAGTCCGGACAGGGTGGTGTACCAGCCCCAGCATTTT. Its protein product is CASSPDRVVYQPQHF.

The J gene is TRBJ2-3, the V gene TRBV2, with 7 nucleotides matching TRBD2. The CDR3 length is 17 residues. Germline-derived CDR1 and CDR2 are SNHLY and FYNNEI. V shed 10 bases and J 2 bases; nucleotides not matched to a gene: 18. CDR3 protein: CATRGVLPERATDTQYF. For the CDR3, the DNA is TGTGCCACCCGGGGGGTATTGCCAGAACGGGCCACAGATACGCAGTATTTT.

The chain has TRBV7-2 and TRBJ2-7, with 8 bases identical to TRBD2. This CDR3 region has 18 residues. Looked up from germline, CDR1 is SGHTA and CDR2 is FQGNSA. Losses at the gene ends were 5 bases for V and 4 bases for J; bases not matched to a gene: 19. The CDR3 DNA reads TGTGCCAGCAGCCCCGGACTAGCAGGAGATAGGTTGGGTTACGAGCAGTACTTC. Its protein is CASSPGLAGDRLGYEQYF.

This clone was observed a single time. The chain recombines TRBV7-9 with TRBJ2-7; 8 bases agree with TRBD1. With 5 bases clipped from V and 5 bases from J, the junction kept 8 bases outside the gene matches. This CDR3 contains 14 residues. CDR1 and CDR2 (germline): SEHNR, FQNEAQ (reference sequence). The CDR3 nucleotides read TGTGCCAGCAGCAGGTACGGACAGGGCGACGAGCAGTACTTC. Translating gives CASSRYGQGDEQYF.

The chain is built from TRBV25-1 and TRBJ1-4; no clear D gene. CDR3 length equals 14 residues. V dropped 8 bases and J dropped 8 bases, with 18 bases sitting between them. Looked up from germline, CDR1 is MGHDK and CDR2 is SYGVNS. This chain's CDR3 is CASLSWAPPEKLFF. The CDR3 DNA follows: TGTGCCAGCCTTTCTTGGGCGCCCCCGGAAAAACTGTTTTTT.

The rearrangement links TRBV6-5 to TRBJ2-7; 10 nucleotides line up with TRBD1. CDR1 is MNHEY and CDR2 is SVGAGI in the germline V gene. The CDR3 is 14 amino acids. V lost 6 bases to trimming and J lost 3 bases; unmatched junction nucleotides: 5. The CDR3 DNA is TGTGCCAGCAGGTGGGACAGGGGTAACTACGAGCAGTACTTC. Its protein is CASRWDRGNYEQYF.

This chain links TRBV29-1 with TRBJ2-1; no clear D gene. In germline, CDR1 is SQVTM, CDR2 ANQGSEA. V gave up 6 bases and J gave up 9 bases, with 12 bases separating them. The CDR3 contains 11 residues. The DNA for the CDR3 is TGCAGCGTCCCTATGTCGGGTGAGCAGTTCTTC. Translated, it gives CSVPMSGEQFF.

The chain has TRBV5-1 and TRBJ1-3; maybe TRBD1 (6 bases). The germline gives CDR1 SGHRS, CDR2 YFSETQ. The V end lost 4 bases, the J end lost 3 bases, and 11 bases lay between the germline ends. The CDR3 totals 14 residues. The CDR3 DNA sequence: TGCGCCAGCAGCCCACAGGGTAATGGAAACACCATATATTTT. Translating it yields CASSPQGNGNTIYF.

The V gene is TRBV2, the J gene TRBJ2-1; no reliable D call. Germline lookup yields CDR1 SNHLY and CDR2 FYNNEI. Trimming took off 4 bases at V and 1 base at J, with 17 bases between the two ends. The CDR3 has 17 amino acids. The CDR3 DNA follows: TGTGCCAGCAGTGGCGGTGGTTATCGATCATCCTACAATGAGCAGTTCTTC. Translated, it gives CASSGGGYRSSYNEQFF.

CDR3 DNA: TGTGCCAGCAGGGGGGCAGATGGCTACACCTTC. Residues: CASRGADGYTF. The chain employs TRBV5-4 and TRBJ1-2; tentatively, D is TRBD1 (6 bases). CDR3 length: 11 residues. CDR1 SGHNT and CDR2 YYREEE come from the germline V gene (reference sequence). V gave up 5 bases and J gave up 6 bases, with 8 bases separating them.

V usage is TRBV27 and J usage is TRBJ1-1; D is perhaps TRBD1 (6 bases). This CDR3 is 14 amino acids long. Germline assignment: CDR1 MNHEY and CDR2 SMNVEV (reference sequence). Deletions cut 9 bases from V and 4 bases from J, with 18 bases between. CDR3 nucleotides: TGTGCCAGTCGCTACAGGGCCCCCAGCACTGAAGCTTTCTTT. It codes for CASRYRAPSTEAFF.

CDR3 nucleotides: TGTGCCAGCAGCCAAGTCGAGGGCTCTGGGGCCAACGTCCTGACTTTC. Translating gives CASSQVEGSGANVLTF. This chain joins TRBV3-1 (or the pseudogene TRBV3-2) and TRBJ2-6, with D maybe TRBD2 (5 bases). CDR1 is LGHDT, CDR2 YNNKEL, per germline (reference sequence). V was pared by 1 base and J by 0 bases, with 7 bases between. The CDR3 is 16 amino acids.

This sequence joins TRBV23-1 and TRBJ2-7, with 11 nucleotides matching TRBD1. TRBV23-1 is known as an ORF, though its function is uncertain. The CDR3 spans 15 residues. J gave up 3 bases and V 5 bases, and 6 bases lay outside the gene matches. The CDR3 sequence: CASSTPGQGDYEQYF. CDR3 DNA: TGCGCCAGCAGTACGCCGGGACAGGGGGACTACGAGCAGTACTTC.

The table lists this clone with a count of one. CDR3 sequence (DNA): TGCAGCGTAAGCAGGGGTATGAACACTGAAGCTTTCTTT. Translating gives CSVSRGMNTEAFF. The rearrangement links TRBV29-1 to TRBJ1-1; a possible D gene is TRBD1 (6 bases). CDR3 length equals 13 residues. Germline CDR1 and CDR2: SQVTM and ANQGSEA. V was clipped by 6 bases and J by 0 bases, with 11 bases between them.

The chain recombines TRBV18 with TRBJ1-2, with 8 bases fitting TRBD1. The germline V gene encodes CDR1 KGHSH and CDR2 LQKENI. The CDR3 loop spans 17 amino acids. Unmatched junction bases numbered 13, after V lost 2 bases and J lost 5 bases. The CDR3 spells CASSPNPTGGEGYGYTF. In DNA, the CDR3 is TGTGCCAGCTCACCAAACCCCACAGGGGGTGAGGGGTATGGCTACACCTTC.